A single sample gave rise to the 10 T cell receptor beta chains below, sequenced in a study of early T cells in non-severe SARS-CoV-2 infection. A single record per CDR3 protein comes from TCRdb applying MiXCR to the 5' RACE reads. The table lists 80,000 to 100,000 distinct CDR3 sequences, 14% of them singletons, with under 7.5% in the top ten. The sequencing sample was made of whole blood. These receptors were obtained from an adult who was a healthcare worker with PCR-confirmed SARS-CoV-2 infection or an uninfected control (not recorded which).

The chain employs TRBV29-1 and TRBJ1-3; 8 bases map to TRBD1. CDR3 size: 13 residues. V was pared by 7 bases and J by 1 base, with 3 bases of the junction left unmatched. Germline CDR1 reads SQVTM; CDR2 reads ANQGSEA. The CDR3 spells CSGGQGSGNTIYF. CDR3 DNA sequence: TGCAGCGGCGGACAGGGTTCTGGAAACACCATATATTTT.

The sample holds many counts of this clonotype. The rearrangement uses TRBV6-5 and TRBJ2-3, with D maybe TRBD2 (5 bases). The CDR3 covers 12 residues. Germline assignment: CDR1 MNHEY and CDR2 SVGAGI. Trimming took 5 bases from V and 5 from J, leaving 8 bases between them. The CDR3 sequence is CASSLRGDTQYF. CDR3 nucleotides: TGTGCCAGCAGTCTCCGGGGAGATACGCAGTATTTT.

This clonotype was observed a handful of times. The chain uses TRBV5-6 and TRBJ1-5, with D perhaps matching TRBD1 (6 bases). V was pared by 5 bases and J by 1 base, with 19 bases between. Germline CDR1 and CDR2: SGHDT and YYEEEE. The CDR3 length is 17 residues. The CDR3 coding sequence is TGTGCCAGCAGTTTCAGGGGAATATGGGAAAGCAATCAGCCCCAGCATTTT. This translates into CASSFRGIWESNQPQHF. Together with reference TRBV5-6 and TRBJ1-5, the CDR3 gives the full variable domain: DAGVTQSPTHLIKTRGQQVTLRCSPKSGHDTVSWYQQALGQGPQFIFQYYEEEERQRGNFPDRFSGHQFPNYSSELNVNALLLGDSALYLCASSFRGIWESNQPQHFGDGTRLSIL.

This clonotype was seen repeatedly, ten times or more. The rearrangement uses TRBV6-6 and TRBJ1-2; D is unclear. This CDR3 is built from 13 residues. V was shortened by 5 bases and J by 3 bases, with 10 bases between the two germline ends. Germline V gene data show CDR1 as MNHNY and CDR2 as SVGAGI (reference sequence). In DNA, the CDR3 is TGTGCCAGCAGTCCGCGGCGGGACTATGGCTACACCTTC. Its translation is CASSPRRDYGYTF.

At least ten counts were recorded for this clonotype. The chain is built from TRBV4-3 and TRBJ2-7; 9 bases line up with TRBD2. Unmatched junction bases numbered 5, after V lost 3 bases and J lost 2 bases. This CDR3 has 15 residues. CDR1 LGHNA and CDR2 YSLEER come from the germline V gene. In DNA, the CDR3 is TGCGCCAGCAGCCAGGTAGCGGGGGTCCCCTACGAGCAGTACTTC. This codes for CASSQVAGVPYEQYF.

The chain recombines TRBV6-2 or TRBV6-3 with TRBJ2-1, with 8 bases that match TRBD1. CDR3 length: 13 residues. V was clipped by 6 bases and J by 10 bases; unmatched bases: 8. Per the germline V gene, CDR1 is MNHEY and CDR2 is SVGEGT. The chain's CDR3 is CASRGTGTVEQFF. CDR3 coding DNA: TGTGCCAGCAGGGGGACAGGTACTGTAGAGCAGTTCTTC.

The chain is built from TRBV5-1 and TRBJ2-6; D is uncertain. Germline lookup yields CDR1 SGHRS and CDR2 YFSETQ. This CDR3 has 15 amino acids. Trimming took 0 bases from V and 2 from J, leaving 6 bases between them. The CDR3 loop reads CASSLVQAGANVLTF. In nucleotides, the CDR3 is TGCGCCAGCAGCTTGGTCCAGGCTGGGGCCAACGTCCTGACTTTC.

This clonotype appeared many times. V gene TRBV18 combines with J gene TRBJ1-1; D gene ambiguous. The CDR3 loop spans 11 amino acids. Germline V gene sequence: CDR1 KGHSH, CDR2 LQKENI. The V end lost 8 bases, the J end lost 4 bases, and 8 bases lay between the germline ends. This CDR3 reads CASSPGTEAFF. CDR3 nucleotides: TGTGCCAGCAGCCCCGGCACTGAAGCTTTCTTT.

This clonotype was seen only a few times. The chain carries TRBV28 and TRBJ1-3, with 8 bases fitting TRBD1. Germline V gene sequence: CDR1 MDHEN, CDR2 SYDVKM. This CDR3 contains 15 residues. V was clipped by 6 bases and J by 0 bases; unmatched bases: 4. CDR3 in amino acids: CASSLGQVSGNTIYF. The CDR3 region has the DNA TGTGCCAGCAGCCTGGGACAGGTCTCTGGAAACACCATATATTTT.

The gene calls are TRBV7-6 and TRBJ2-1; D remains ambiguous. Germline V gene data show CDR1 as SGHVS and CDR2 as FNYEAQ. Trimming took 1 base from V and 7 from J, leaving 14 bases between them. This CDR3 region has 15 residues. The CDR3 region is CASSLGGPPWNEQFF. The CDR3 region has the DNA TGTGCCAGCAGCTTAGGCGGCCCTCCCTGGAATGAGCAGTTCTTC.